This TCR beta chain stems from a study of T-cell memory formation after mild COVID-19. Study-level information: The TCR clusters were mostly specific to one donor.

The sample holds a few counts of this clonotype. The antigen is undetermined. 5'RACE with constant-segment primers yielded barcoded, UMI-tagged TCR alpha and TCR beta cDNA libraries. TCRdb re-analysed the 5' RACE reads in MiXCR, keeping a single row per CDR3 protein. The sample has 350,000 to 450,000 distinct CDR3 sequences, roughly 20% seen once. This CDR3 contains 15 residues. Germline CDR1 reads MNHEY; CDR2 reads SVGAGI. V lost 6 bases, J lost 4 bases, and 9 bases stayed unmatched. Overall study findings and caveats: Researchers found some responding clones in pre-infection memory, a sign that cross-reactive memory joined.

This TCR derives from an adult woman who had mild COVID-19 (a few samples of this study predate the infection). Cell type and time point are not known. The sample was PBMCs or a T cell subset sorted from them (not recorded which). The V gene is TRBV6-5, the J gene TRBJ2-1; the match to TRBD2 covers 7 bases. This chain's CDR3 is CASSPSGNLYNEQFF. The CDR3, as DNA: TGTGCCAGCAGCCCCAGCGGGAATTTGTACAATGAGCAGTTCTTC.